The T cell receptor beta chain described here comes from a study of cytomegalovirus exposure and HLA in healthy donors. Points from the study as a whole: A later analysis showed HLA-associated TCR beta chains outstripping equally common others in clonal expansion. Reports state that TCR beta sequences accurately predicted most subjects' HLA-A and HLA-B alleles. With later analysis, a missense DCLRE1C variant became linked to TCR beta V- and J-gene trimming.

A multiplex PCR was run with 60 Vbeta primers and 13 Jbeta primers. Libraries were prepared by immunoSEQ multiplex PCR; TCRdb keeps only in-frame clonotypes and omits some of them. The table lists over 50,000 clones, about 79% of them singletons. V shed 4 bases, J shed 12 bases, and the junction held 15 bases outside the gene matches. The germline V gene encodes CDR1 LGHNT and CDR2 FRNRAP. The CDR3 length is 15 residues. As for the donors, each was a healthy bone marrow donor. This clone turned up a few times. As yet, its antigen is unknown. Sequenced sample: PBMCs. The origin of this receptor is a man between 40 and 49 years old in good health and CMV-seronegative. The rearrangement links TRBV12-5 to TRBJ2-1, with 7 bases identical to TRBD1. In DNA, the CDR3 is TGTGCTAGTGGTTCACATCCTCCACAGGGGACCGGGCAGTTCTTC. Translation: CASGSHPPQGTGQFF. Based on the CDR3 plus reference TRBV12-5 and TRBJ2-1, the full variable domain is DARVTQTPRHKVTEMGQEVTMRCQPILGHNTVFWYRQTMMQGLELLAYFRNRAPLDDSGMPKDRFSAEMPDATLATLKIQPSEPRDSAVYFCASGSHPPQGTGQFFGPGTRLTVL.